This T cell receptor beta chain was identified in a study of blood T cells in healthy people across ages. With a J-beta primer mix and a sample-barcoded 5' primer, a second PCR ran 7 to 11 cycles. TCRdb itself ran the 5' RACE reads through MiXCR, one entry per CDR3 protein. The sample includes about 900,000 distinct CDR3 sequences, less than 80% seen only once; the top ten take about 27%. The CDR3 length is 16 residues. The germline CDR1 and CDR2 sequences are LGHNA and YSLEER. The rearrangement joins TRBV4-3 to TRBJ2-4; D ambiguous. The J call may not be correct, given that the DNA end is closer to TRBJ2-7. Sequencing used blood. The TCR sequence derives from a man aged 25-45 years in good health. For the CDR3, the DNA is TGCGCCAGCAGCCAGGCCGGGTCTTCACCTTCTTACGAGCAGTACTTC. Translated, it gives CASSQAGSSPSYEQYF.